The sequence of this T cell receptor (beta chain) was determined in a study of shared clonotypes between healthy human individuals. Over several immunoSEQ plates, each subset's genomic DNA was distributed in even portions. Study processing details: ImmunoSEQ sequences covered only the junction and lacked quality scores; filtering therefore differed. Assay: immunoSEQ multiplex PCR; the TCRdb copy retains only in-frame clones and omits some. V and J calls and clone size are given by that table; D and trimming were obtained from the DNA. The sample includes around 2,100,000 clones, approximately 94% of them seen just once. Terminally differentiated effector memory CD45RA+ cells were excluded by CCR7 positive selection of CD45RO-negative cells. This clone was found once. The same CDR3 is also encoded by other DNA sequences in this sample. The CDR3 loop spans 14 amino acids. CDR1 is SEHNR, CDR2 FQNEAQ, per germline (reference sequence). The junction had 4 bases not matched to a gene; V was cut back by 5 bases and J by 2 bases.

Sequencing used naive CD8+ T cells sorted from blood. The chain combines TRBV7-9 with TRBJ2-5, with TRBD1 matching over 8 bases. The TCR sequence derives from a man between 18 and 29 years old in good health. CDR3 protein: CASSPDRGQETQYF. Here the CDR3 DNA reads TGTGCCAGCAGCCCTGACAGGGGTCAAGAGACCCAGTACTTC.